This T cell receptor beta chain was sequenced during a study of Graves' ophthalmopathy and Graves' hyperthyroidism. The study, taken as a whole, reports: The model predicted progression of ophthalmopathy with a sensitivity of 60% to 71%, and its specificity was about 73%.

Over 18 months of follow-up, stable hyperthyroidism required that no ophthalmopathy appear. The CDR3 is 15 amino acids. CDR1 is SGHTA, CDR2 FQGNSA, per germline. Trimming left V 5 bases short and J 5 bases short, with 18 bases between. Amplification targeted the TCR beta CDR3 regions, with RNA transcripts as the source material. Second-round multiplex PCR came after a first-round RT-PCR that employed HTBI primers. TCRdb re-derived calls from the multiplex PCR reads in MiXCR, one entry per CDR3 protein. The sample includes some 350,000 distinct CDR3 sequences, about 18% of them seen just once. This clonotype was observed many times. Its antigen remains unidentified.

The sequenced material came from peripheral blood. J is TRBJ2-5 and V is TRBV7-2; tentatively, D is TRBD1 (6 bases). The sequence was collected from an adult woman with stable Graves' hyperthyroidism. The CDR3 sequence: CASSQGDTFAETQYF. CDR3 sequence (DNA): TGTGCCAGCAGCCAAGGGGACACTTTTGCGGAGACCCAGTACTTC.